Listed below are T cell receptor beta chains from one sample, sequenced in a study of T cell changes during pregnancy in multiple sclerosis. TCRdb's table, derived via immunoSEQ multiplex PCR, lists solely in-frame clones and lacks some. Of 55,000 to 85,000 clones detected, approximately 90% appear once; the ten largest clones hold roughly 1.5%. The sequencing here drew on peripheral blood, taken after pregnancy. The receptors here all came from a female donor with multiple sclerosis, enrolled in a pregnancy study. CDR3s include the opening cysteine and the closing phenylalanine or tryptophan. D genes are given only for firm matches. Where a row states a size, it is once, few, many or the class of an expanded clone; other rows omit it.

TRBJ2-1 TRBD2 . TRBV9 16 TGTGCCAGCAGCGTAGTCGCTAGCGGGAGGTACAATGAGCAGTTCTTC CASSVVASGRYNEQFF
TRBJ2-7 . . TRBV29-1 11 TGCAGCGCGAGGGCCCCCTACGAGCAGTACTTC CSARAPYEQYF
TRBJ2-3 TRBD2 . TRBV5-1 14 TGCGCCAGCCATGACGGGGGGGTGACAGATACGCAGTATTTT CASHDGGVTDTQYF
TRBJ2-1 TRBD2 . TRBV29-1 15 TGCAGCGTTGAACAGACTAGCGGGATTGCTCAGGAGCAGTTCTTC CSVEQTSGIAQEQFF
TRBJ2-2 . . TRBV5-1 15 TGCGCCAGCAGCTTGGGTCAGTCGAACACCGGGGAGCTGTTTTTT CASSLGQSNTGELFF
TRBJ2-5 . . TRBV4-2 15 TGTGCCAGCAGCCAAGGAGGGGGACCCCAAGAGACCCAGTACTTC CASSQGGGPQETQYF
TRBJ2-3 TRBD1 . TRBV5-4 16 TGTGCCAGCAGCTTGGGGGGACAGGGGGCATCAGATACGCAGTATTTT CASSLGGQGASDTQYF
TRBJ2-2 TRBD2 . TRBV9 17 TGTGCCAGCAGCGTAGGCTCGGGGAGGGAAAACACCGGGGAGCTGTTTTTT CASSVGSGRENTGELFF
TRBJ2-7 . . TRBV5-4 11 TGTGCCAGCAGCTTGGGGCCCAGGGAGTACTTC CASSLGPREYF
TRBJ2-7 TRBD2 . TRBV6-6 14 TGTGCCAGCTTTTCAAGCGGGAGTTCCTACGAGCAGTACTTC CASFSSGSSYEQYF
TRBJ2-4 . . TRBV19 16 TGTGCCAGTAGTTCATCAGACACAATAGCCAAAAACATTCAGTACTTC CASSSSDTIAKNIQYF
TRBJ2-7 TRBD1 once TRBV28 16 TGTGCCAGCAGGCGTTCCGGGACAGGGGGCCTCTACGAGCAGTACTTC CASRRSGTGGLYEQYF
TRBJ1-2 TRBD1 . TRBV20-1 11 TGCAGTGTTGGACAGGGGAAGGGCTACACCTTC CSVGQGKGYTF
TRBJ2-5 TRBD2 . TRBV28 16 TGTGCCAGCAGGGAGTACACTAGCGGGAGTGGAGAGACCCAGTACTTC CASREYTSGSGETQYF
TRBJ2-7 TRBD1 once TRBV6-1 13 TGTGCTAGCAGTATTGACAGGGCCTACGAGCAGTACTTC CASSIDRAYEQYF
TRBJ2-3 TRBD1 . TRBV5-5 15 TGTGCCAGCAGCTTGGTCGGACAGGTCTCAGATACGCAGTATTTT CASSLVGQVSDTQYF
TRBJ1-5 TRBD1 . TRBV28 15 TGTGCCAGCAGAGAGGAGGGGGCGGGCGATCAGCCCCAGCATTTT CASREEGAGDQPQHF
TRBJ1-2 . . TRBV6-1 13 TGTGCCAGCAGTGAAGACGGGTGGAGTGGCTACACCTTC CASSEDGWSGYTF
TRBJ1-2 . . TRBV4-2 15 TGTGCCAGCAGCCAACAGACTCAAGAACTCTATGGCTACACCTTC CASSQQTQELYGYTF
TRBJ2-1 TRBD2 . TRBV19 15 TGTGCCAGTAGTACCGCGGGAGGGATCCACAATGAGCAGTTCTTC CASSTAGGIHNEQFF
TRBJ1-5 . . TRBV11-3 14 TGTGCCAGCGGTAAAGCAGGGCGTACTCAGCCCCAGCATTTT CASGKAGRTQPQHF
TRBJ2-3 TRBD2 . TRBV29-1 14 TGCAGCGTTGGGACTAGCGGGAGCGCAGATACGCAGTATTTT CSVGTSGSADTQYF
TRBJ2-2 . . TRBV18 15 TGTGCCAGCTCACCAAATAGCCAGGGGACCGGGGAGCTGTTTTTT CASSPNSQGTGELFF
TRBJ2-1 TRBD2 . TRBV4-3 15 TGCGCCAGCAGCCAAGATCTAGCGGGGGACAATGAGCAGTTCTTC CASSQDLAGDNEQFF
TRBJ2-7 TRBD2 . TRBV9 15 TGTGCCAGCAGCGCGATGGGTAGCGGGAGCTACGAGCAGTACTTC CASSAMGSGSYEQYF
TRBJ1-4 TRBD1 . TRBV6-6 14 TGTGCCAGCAGTCAACAGGGGGCCTGGGAAAAACTGTTTTTT CASSQQGAWEKLFF
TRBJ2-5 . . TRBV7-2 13 TGTGCCAGCAGCCCACAGGGGAGGGAGACCCAGTACTTC CASSPQGRETQYF
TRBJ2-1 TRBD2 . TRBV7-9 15 TGTGCCAGCAGCTTAGTGGGACTAGGGGACAATGAGCAGTTCTTC CASSLVGLGDNEQFF
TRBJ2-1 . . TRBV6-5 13 TGTGCCAGCAGTTACTCGCAGGGGTATGAGCAGTTCTTC CASSYSQGYEQFF
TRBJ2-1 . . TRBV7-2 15 TGTGCCAGCAGCTTAGGTACTCGGTCCTACAATGAGCAGTTCTTC CASSLGTRSYNEQFF
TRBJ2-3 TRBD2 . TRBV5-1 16 TGCGCCAGCAGCTTCGCTAGCGGGAGATTCACAGATACGCAGTATTTT CASSFASGRFTDTQYF
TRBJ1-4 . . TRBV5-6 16 TGTGCCAGCAGCTTAGGTTCAACGGCGCCGGGTGAAAAACTGTTTTTT CASSLGSTAPGEKLFF
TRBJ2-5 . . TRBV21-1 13 TGTGCCAGACTCGCCACAGACCAAGAGACCCAGTACTTC CARLATDQETQYF
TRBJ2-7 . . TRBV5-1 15 TGCGCCAGCAGCTTGTACCAGGGTACTGTCTACGAGCAGTACTTC CASSLYQGTVYEQYF
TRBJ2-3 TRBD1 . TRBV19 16 TGTGCCAGTAGTAAGACAGGGGGCGCAGGTGGAGATACGCAGTATTTT CASSKTGGAGGDTQYF
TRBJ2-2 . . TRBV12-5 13 TGTGCTAGTGCCCCGGTCAACACCGGGGAGCTGTTTTTT CASAPVNTGELFF
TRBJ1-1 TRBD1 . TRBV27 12 TGTGCCAGCAGTTCACAGGGGTTGAAGGCTTTCTTT CASSSQGLKAFF
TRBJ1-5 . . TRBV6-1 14 TGTGCCAGCAGTGCGGCGGGATATGGTCAGCCCCAGCATTTT CASSAAGYGQPQHF
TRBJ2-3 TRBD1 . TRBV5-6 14 TGTGCCAGCAGCCTGCGGACAGGGCCGGATACGCAGTATTTT CASSLRTGPDTQYF
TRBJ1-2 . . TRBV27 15 TGTGCCAGCAGTTTATCGTATACACCCCTTTTTGGCTACACCTTC CASSLSYTPLFGYTF
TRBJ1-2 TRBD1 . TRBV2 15 TGTGCCAGCAGTGCCAGGGACAGGGGTAAATATGGCTACACCTTC CASSARDRGKYGYTF